Sequencing of this T cell receptor (beta chain) was carried out in a study of blood T cells in healthy people across ages. V was cut by 7 bases and J by 6 bases, with 16 bases left in between. The CDR3 totals 13 residues. CDR1 and CDR2 (germline): SQVTM, ANQGSEA. A sample-barcoded 5' primer and a J-beta primer mix were used in a second PCR of about 7 to 12 cycles. TCRdb independently ran MiXCR on the 5' RACE reads; one entry per CDR3 protein. The sample lists around 1.7 million distinct CDR3 sequences; roughly 27% were seen once. Sequencing input: blood. This clonotype originated in a woman younger than 45 in good health. The gene calls are TRBV29-1 and TRBJ2-1; D possibly corresponds to TRBD2 (6 bases). The CDR3 sequence: CSAARGRGNEQFF. In DNA, the CDR3 is TGCAGCGCAGCTCGGGGGAGAGGCAATGAGCAGTTCTTC.